This T cell receptor beta chain was identified in a study of TET2 disruption in CD19-targeted CAR T cells (dated by TCRdb to between 2018 and 2020). Turning to the overall study: No additional inclusion criteria were applied, and the number of samples was determined by the original clinical trial design and by sample availability.

No count is recorded, though its frequency marks this clone as medium-sized (0.01 to 0.1%). Its antigen specificity is not known. With the read ending 3 residues before the CDR3 end, the germline J gene is used to fill in that end. The germline V gene (reference sequence) supplies CDR1 LNHDA and CDR2 SQIVND. Trimmed from V: 5 bases; trimmed from J: 3 bases; junction bases lacking a gene match: 12. From the cysteine through the phenylalanine, the CDR3 covers 17 amino acids. The CDR3 was read in part: 42 bases, with the frame set at base 1. This sample's treatment or condition label indicates: autologous CTL019 cells: CD19 CAR with 4-1BB and CD3 zeta domains. TCR zeta and 4-1BB costimulatory signaling domains were built into the CD19 CAR. Leukapheresis was used to collect T cells from peripheral blood for manufacturing CTL019. The DNeasy Blood and Tissue Kit was used to extract genomic DNA from pre-infusion T cells, peripheral blood, or sorted post-infusion T cells.

Study-level results and caveats: Conclusions about the CAR T cells of the patient were based on extensive analysis of a single subject.

The immunoSEQ assay was used for deep sequencing of the TCR beta chain. On the study's bioinformatics: Only productive TCR beta rearrangements went into calculating clonotype frequencies. TCRdb mirrors the immuneACCESS table, restricted to in-frame sequences. Some clones are absent from its copies; in checked studies, under half trace to an unresolved V gene, and the reason for the others is unknown. V, J and clone size are those of that table, while D and trimming were read from the DNA. In this sample's table one finds about 26,000 clones. Jointly, the top ten make up more than 1.5% of the sample.

The chain is made from TRBV19 and TRBJ1-5, with 8 bases matching TRBD1. The receptor was derived from an older man with chronic lymphocytic leukemia. This material consisted of CD8- CAR+ T cells sorted from cultured blood T cells, taken for CD19 CAR T cell therapy. Reading the label with the study, this specimen's cell subset or site is: CD8-negative CAR-positive T cells from the infusion product. CDR3 DNA (partial): TGTGCCAGTAGTGCCCGGACAGGGCTGGTGAACAATCAGCCC. Its product reads: CASSARTGLVNNQP. The full CDR3 reads CASSARTGLVNNQPQHF.